This T cell receptor beta chain was observed in a study of cytomegalovirus exposure and HLA in healthy donors. General observations from the study: Further analysis, carried out later, found HLA-associated TCR beta chains more clonally expanded than equally common other chains.

This PCR relied on a set of 60 Vbeta primers and 13 Jbeta primers. Clones were read by immunoSEQ multiplex PCR, and TCRdb kept only the in-frame ones, dropping some. The sample includes around 95,000 clones, 65% to 80% of them seen just once. About this clone: Its specificity is unknown.

This receptor was identified in a man aged 25 to 45 in good health and CMV-seropositive. Sequencing was carried out using PBMCs.

Here the CDR3 reads CASSWDRVGGYTF. The DNA for the CDR3 is TGTGCCAGCAGCTGGGACAGGGTGGGTGGCTACACCTTC. V is TRBV7-9 and J is TRBJ1-2; 9 bases align to TRBD1. V lost 4 bases, J lost 7 bases, and 4 bases stayed unmatched. Germline V lookup: CDR1 SEHNR, CDR2 FQNEAQ (reference sequence). The CDR3 is made up of 13 amino acids.